Below are 18 T cell receptor beta chains sequenced from a single sample in a study of blood T cells in healthy people across ages. A second about 6 to 12 cycle PCR used barcoded and J-beta primers. TCRdb reprocessed the 5' RACE reads via MiXCR and lists one record per CDR3 protein. The sample lists about 1.6 million distinct CDR3 sequences, about 35% occurring once. Specimen: blood. These receptors originate from a woman in her twenties or thirties in good health.

This clonotype appeared a single time. Just one base apart from a much larger clone, this may be a read error. This chain uses TRBV29-1 with TRBJ1-2; the D gene is possibly TRBD1 (6 bases). The CDR3 has 12 amino acids. Germline CDR1 is SQVTM and CDR2 is ANQGSEA. The CDR3 coding sequence is TGCAGCGTTGTTCCAGGGGACTATGGCCACACCTTC. Protein product: CSVVPGDYGHTF.

This clonotype turned up a few times. V gene TRBV7-2 combines with J gene TRBJ2-7, with 7 nucleotides matching TRBD1. The V gene's germline CDR1 is SGHTA and CDR2 FQGNSA. The junction had 8 bases not matched to a gene; V was cut back by 3 bases and J by 3 bases. The CDR3 covers 15 residues. CDR3: CASSFEPGQSYEQYF. The CDR3, as DNA: TGTGCCAGCAGCTTTGAGCCGGGACAGAGCTACGAGCAGTACTTC.

This chain links TRBV20-1 with TRBJ1-5; D may be TRBD1 (5 bases). The CDR3 consists of 15 residues. CDR1 DFQATT and CDR2 SNEGSKA come from the germline V gene (reference sequence). Trimming removed 1 base at V and 6 bases at J, with 16 bases between. CDR3 nucleotide sequence: TGCAGTGCTAGAGCGACAGAGATCGGAGCTCAGCCCCAGCATTTT. Its translation is CSARATEIGAQPQHF.

V is TRBV11-2 and J is TRBJ1-1; no firm D call. CDR1 is SGHAT and CDR2 is FQNNGV in the germline V gene. Trimming shortened V by 4 bases and J by 10 bases, and 10 bases separated the two germline ends. CDR3 length: 11 amino acids. The CDR3 loop is CASSSDWRAFF. In DNA form, the CDR3 reads TGTGCCAGCAGCTCGGATTGGAGAGCTTTCTTT.

V is TRBV5-1 and J is TRBJ1-6; D might be TRBD1 (6 bases). Per the germline V gene, CDR1 is SGHRS and CDR2 is YFSETQ. CDR3 length: 14 residues. V gave up 6 bases and J gave up 8 bases, with 15 bases separating them. CDR3 DNA sequence: TGCGCCAGCATGAGGGGGAGGACAGATTCACCCCTCCACTTT. It codes for CASMRGRTDSPLHF.

This chain links TRBV13 with TRBJ2-2, with a tentative D call TRBD2 (6 bases). V was shortened by 0 bases and J by 1 base, with 15 bases between the two germline ends. The CDR3 contains 18 residues. The germline V gene has CDR1 PRHDT and CDR2 FYEKMQ (reference sequence). CDR3 DNA sequence: TGTGCCAGCAGCTTAGGAAGCGGAGGGATCGGGAACACCGGGGAGCTGTTTTTT. Its protein product is CASSLGSGGIGNTGELFF.

V and J are TRBV19 and TRBJ1-2; 10 nucleotides align to TRBD1. Unmatched junction bases numbered 8, after V lost 2 bases and J lost 5 bases. The germline gives CDR1 LNHDA, CDR2 SQIVND (reference sequence). CDR3 size: 16 residues. This CDR3 is CASSIPPGQGIYGYTF. CDR3 sequence (DNA): TGTGCCAGTAGTATACCCCCGGGACAGGGGATATATGGCTACACCTTC.

This clonotype showed up just a few times. CDR3 bases: TGTGCCTGGACCAGTACCTCCGCCCAGGGCTACACCTTC. Translating it yields CAWTSTSAQGYTF. V gene TRBV30 combines with J gene TRBJ1-2; D gene unclear. The CDR3 has 13 amino acids. Germline V gene sequence: CDR1 GTSNPN, CDR2 SVGIG (reference sequence). V gave up 4 bases and J gave up 8 bases, with 17 bases separating them.

The V gene is TRBV7-2, the J gene TRBJ1-2; no clear D. V was shortened by 0 bases and J by 8 bases, with 16 bases between the two germline ends. Germline assignment: CDR1 SGHTA and CDR2 FQGNSA. This CDR3 contains 15 residues. CDR3 loop: CASSLAMGRSAGYTF. The CDR3 region has the DNA TGTGCCAGCAGCTTAGCGATGGGTAGATCGGCCGGCTACACCTTC.

V gene TRBV20-1 combines with J gene TRBJ2-7; TRBD1 agrees at 7 bases. Germline V gene lookup returns CDR1 DFQATT and CDR2 SNEGSKA (reference sequence). The CDR3 totals 14 residues. V gave up 3 bases and J gave up 6 bases; unmatched junction bases: 11. For the CDR3, the DNA is TGCAGTGCTAGCCCCGACAGGGTGGGGCGCGAGCAGTACTTC. Amino acid sequence: CSASPDRVGREQYF.

This clonotype occurred a few times. This chain connects TRBV20-1 to TRBJ2-7; D is possibly TRBD1 or TRBD2 (6 bases each). This CDR3 contains 12 residues. Per germline, CDR1 DFQATT and CDR2 SNEGSKA (reference sequence). Deletions cut 3 bases from V and 6 bases from J, with 12 bases between. In DNA, the CDR3 is TGCAGTGCTAGTAGAGGGGGGATCGAGCAGTACTTC. This encodes CSASRGGIEQYF.

J is TRBJ1-5 and V is TRBV7-2, with a weak D call TRBD1 (6 bases). V shed 2 bases and J shed 0 bases, with 17 bases lying between them. Germline-derived CDR1 and CDR2 are SGHTA and FQGNSA. The CDR3 is 18 residues long. The CDR3 loop is CASSLWGGRGPSNQPQHF. The CDR3 coding sequence is TGTGCCAGCAGCTTATGGGGTGGGCGGGGGCCTAGCAATCAGCCCCAGCATTTT.

This sequence joins TRBV10-3 and TRBJ2-3, with unresolved D. V was pared by 6 bases and J by 2 bases, with 6 bases between. CDR1 ENHRY and CDR2 SYGVKD come from the germline V gene. This CDR3 has 12 amino acids. The CDR3 protein is CAIREDTDTQYF. The CDR3 DNA reads as TGTGCCATCAGGGAAGACACAGATACGCAGTATTTT.

This clonotype has only a few counts. This sequence joins TRBV27 and TRBJ2-1, with a weak D call TRBD2 (6 bases). From germline, CDR1 is MNHEY and CDR2 SMNVEV (reference sequence). V was clipped by 6 bases and J by 10 bases, with 19 bases between them. The CDR3 runs to 14 residues. The CDR3 nucleotides are TGTGCCAGCAGCACACAACAGACTAGAGTCGAGCAGTTCTTC. Amino acid sequence: CASSTQQTRVEQFF.

Ten or more counts support this clonotype. The CDR3 DNA sequence: TGTGCCAGCAGCCCGTTGGGGGGAGGCGAGCAGTTCTTC. Its translation: CASSPLGGGEQFF. The V call is TRBV27, the J call TRBJ2-1; D perhaps matches TRBD2 (6 bases). The CDR3 sequence is 13 residues long. Germline CDR1 is MNHEY and CDR2 is SMNVEV (reference sequence). V was clipped by 6 bases and J by 10 bases, with 16 bases between them.

V is TRBV6-2 or TRBV6-3 and J is TRBJ2-1; D unresolved. The V gene lost 0 bases and the J gene lost 8 bases, with 17 bases spanning the gap. Germline V CDR1 and CDR2: MNHEY, SVGEGT. This CDR3 is 16 amino acids long. The CDR3 DNA reads TGTGCCAGCAGTTACTCAGCTCCCAGCCACCGAGATGAGCAGTTCTTC. Protein sequence: CASSYSAPSHRDEQFF.

V and J are TRBV20-1 and TRBJ2-3; D ambiguous. CDR3 length: 15 residues. Germline loops: CDR1 DFQATT, CDR2 SNEGSKA (reference sequence). Trimming took 3 bases from V and 2 from J, leaving 15 bases between them. CDR3 region: CSARARRRTTDTQYF. CDR3 bases: TGCAGTGCTAGGGCCAGGCGGCGGACCACAGATACGCAGTATTTT.

This clonotype was picked up a small number of times. V usage is TRBV9 and J usage is TRBJ2-3; 8 bases agree with TRBD2. With 2 bases clipped from V and 0 bases from J, the junction kept 5 bases outside the gene matches. Per the germline V gene, CDR1 is SGDLS and CDR2 is YYNGEE. CDR3 size: 16 residues. Here the CDR3 reads CASSVFSGTSTDTQYF. The CDR3 DNA follows: TGTGCCAGCAGCGTCTTTAGCGGGACTAGCACAGATACGCAGTATTTT.